A single sample gave rise to the 17 T cell receptor beta chains below, sequenced in a study of blood T cell repertoires in COVID-19. Clones were sequenced by immunoSEQ multiplex PCR, and TCRdb holds only the in-frame ones, with some missing. This sample has about 380,000 clones, with 70% to 85% found just once. Material: peripheral blood. Every receptor here comes from a human donor with acute or convalescent COVID-19. The donor label of this sample is uncertain.

V is TRBV6-6 and J is TRBJ1-2; 7 nucleotides agree with TRBD1. The CDR3 is made up of 13 amino acids. V trimming: 2 bases; J trimming: 4 bases; junction bases outside the gene matches: 1. CDR1 and CDR2 from the germline V gene are MNHNY and SVGAGI (reference sequence). The CDR3 region is CASSYKGAYGYTF. CDR3 nucleotide sequence: TGTGCCAGCAGTTACAAGGGGGCCTATGGCTACACCTTC.

The rearrangement uses TRBV2 and TRBJ1-5, with 10 bases fitting TRBD1. The V segment lost 1 base and the J segment 6 bases; nucleotides outside the gene matches: 3. Germline V gene data show CDR1 as SNHLY and CDR2 as FYNNEI. The CDR3 length is 15 residues. The CDR3 DNA follows: TGTGCCAGCAGTGAAGAAGGGACAGGGGTTCAGCCCCAGCATTTT. It encodes CASSEEGTGVQPQHF.

This chain links TRBV15 with TRBJ1-1; D remains unclear. In germline, CDR1 is LNHNV, CDR2 YYDKDF (reference sequence). The CDR3 runs 15 residues. The V end was cut by 0 bases, the J end by 2 bases, with 10 bases between. The CDR3 reads CATSRDHNRNTEAFF. As DNA, the CDR3 is TGTGCCACCAGCAGAGATCACAACAGAAACACTGAAGCTTTCTTT.

This clone is a singleton in its sample. This chain uses TRBV3-1 (or the pseudogene TRBV3-2) with TRBJ1-2, with D hard to call. Germline V gene data show CDR1 as LGHDT and CDR2 as YNNKEL (reference sequence). V was trimmed by 0 bases and J by 2 bases, leaving 10 bases between them. The CDR3 is made up of 15 amino acids. The DNA for the CDR3 is TGTGCCAGCAGCCAAGATCTTGAACAGAACTATGGCTACACCTTC. This sequence encodes CASSQDLEQNYGYTF.

This CDR3 is CASSSFTGSQETQYF. The CDR3 region has the DNA TGTGCCAGCAGTTCCTTCACCGGGTCCCAAGAGACCCAGTACTTC. The rearrangement joins TRBV27 to TRBJ2-5; no definite D call. The CDR3 is 15 residues long. Per the germline V gene, CDR1 is MNHEY and CDR2 is SMNVEV (reference sequence). The V end lost 4 bases, the J end lost 1 base, and 13 bases lay between the germline ends.

This clone appeared a few times. The chain combines TRBV30 with TRBJ2-1, with a weak D call TRBD1 (6 bases). Germline-derived CDR1 and CDR2 are GTSNPN and SVGIG (reference sequence). V was cut by 3 bases and J by 9 bases, with 18 bases left in between. This CDR3 is built from 14 residues. The CDR3 spells CAWRKVTRGSEQFF. The CDR3 DNA reads as TGTGCCTGGAGAAAAGTCACAAGGGGGAGTGAGCAGTTCTTC.

The chain carries TRBV30 and TRBJ2-1, with D possibly matching TRBD1 (5 bases). Trimming stripped 0 bases from V and 8 bases from J, with 26 bases between. The length of the CDR3 is 18 residues. Germline loops: CDR1 GTSNPN, CDR2 SVGIG (reference sequence). The CDR3 region is CAWSVGAAHPYWVDEQFF. DNA for the CDR3: TGTGCCTGGAGTGTAGGGGCGGCCCATCCCTACTGGGTCGATGAGCAGTTCTTC.

Of note for this clone: This CDR3 is also generated by other DNA sequences in the sample. The V gene is TRBV12-3 or TRBV12-4, the J gene TRBJ1-1, with unresolved D. V shed 0 bases and J shed 6 bases, with 8 bases lying between them. The CDR3 consists of 13 residues. CDR3 protein: CASSLAEVSEAFF. The CDR3 DNA is TGTGCCAGCAGTTTAGCGGAGGTCTCTGAAGCTTTCTTT.

The rearrangement uses TRBV2 and TRBJ2-1; 8 bases fit TRBD2. This CDR3 contains 14 residues. Germline CDR1 is SNHLY and CDR2 is FYNNEI. The junction had 6 bases not matched to a gene; V was cut back by 3 bases and J by 8 bases. The CDR3 reads CASSDPGLADEQFF. Written as DNA, the CDR3 is TGTGCCAGCAGTGATCCAGGACTAGCCGATGAGCAGTTCTTC.

The rearrangement links TRBV6-5 to TRBJ2-1; TRBD2 aligns across 9 bases. Germline lookup yields CDR1 MNHEY and CDR2 SVGAGI. This CDR3 has 15 residues. V lost 10 bases and J lost 4; bases outside the gene matches: 11. The CDR3 DNA follows: TGTGCCACGCGTAAAGAACTAGCGGGTTACAATGAGCAGTTCTTC. It is translated as CATRKELAGYNEQFF.

The chain has TRBV12-3 or TRBV12-4 and TRBJ2-1; 10 bases match TRBD2. The V segment lost 6 bases and the J segment 7 bases; nucleotides outside the gene matches: 3. This CDR3 contains 13 residues. The CDR3 DNA sequence: TGTGCCAGCAGAAGCGGGGGGGTGAATGAGCAGTTCTTC. As protein: CASRSGGVNEQFF.

This clone came up a few times. The chain employs TRBV5-1 and TRBJ2-7; 9 bases match TRBD1. The CDR3 extends over 16 amino acids. Germline values: CDR1 SGHRS, CDR2 YFSETQ. Trimming at V came to 4 bases and at J to 7 bases, leaving 15 bases not matched to a gene. This chain's CDR3 is CASSLTYSNRGLEQYF. In DNA form, the CDR3 reads TGCGCCAGCAGCCTGACGTATTCTAACAGGGGGCTAGAGCAGTACTTC.

This clone was found a few times. The chain recombines TRBV12-3 or TRBV12-4 with TRBJ1-5; maybe TRBD1 (6 bases). The V end was cut by 5 bases, the J end by 4 bases, with 6 bases between. This CDR3 has 12 amino acids. The CDR3 DNA is TGTGCCAGCAGTCAGGGGAATCAGCCCCAGCATTTT. It encodes CASSQGNQPQHF.

The chain links TRBV7-9 to TRBJ2-2; a weak D match, TRBD2 (5 bases). The germline CDR1 and CDR2 sequences are SEHNR and FQNEAQ (reference sequence). This CDR3 is built from 16 residues. V gave up 11 bases and J gave up 0 bases, with 19 bases separating them. CDR3 sequence reads: CASPEGPSTNTGELFF. Written as DNA, the CDR3 is TGTGCCTCTCCCGAGGGTCCTAGTACGAACACCGGGGAGCTGTTTTTT.

The rearrangement links TRBV10-3 to TRBJ2-7; D might be TRBD2 (6 bases). Trimming cost V 3 bases and J 7 bases, with 13 bases left between them. The CDR3 has 13 amino acids. In germline, CDR1 is ENHRY, CDR2 SYGVKD. The CDR3 DNA reads as TGTGCCATCAGTGATACCGGGGCGGGGGAGCAGTACTTC. Protein product: CAISDTGAGEQYF.

The V and J genes are TRBV28 and TRBJ1-6; TRBD1 is a possible D gene (6 bases). The CDR3 has 15 amino acids. Germline V gives CDR1 MDHEN, CDR2 SYDVKM. V was trimmed by 2 bases and J by 8 bases, leaving 13 bases between them. The CDR3 DNA is TGTGCCAGCAGTTTAGACAGGTTGGAGGATTCACCCCTCCACTTT. This codes for CASSLDRLEDSPLHF.

V is TRBV3-1 (or the pseudogene TRBV3-2) and J is TRBJ2-3; the match to TRBD2 covers 12 bases. CDR1 LGHDT and CDR2 YNNKEL come from the germline V gene (reference sequence). The CDR3 extends over 17 amino acids. Trimming removed 0 bases from V and 2 bases from J; junction bases left unmatched: 3. CDR3 sequence reads: CASSQDLAGGITDTQYF. CDR3 DNA sequence: TGTGCCAGCAGCCAAGACCTAGCGGGAGGGATCACAGATACGCAGTATTTT.